These 19 T cell receptor beta chains came from one sample sequenced in a study of blood T cell repertoires in COVID-19. TCRdb keeps only in-frame clones here, not all; method: immunoSEQ multiplex PCR. Here the sample spans over 95,000 clones, approximately 84% being singletons. Sequencing was carried out using peripheral blood. The source is a man aged 40-49 years with acute or convalescent COVID-19.

This chain joins TRBV20-1 and TRBJ2-7; the match to TRBD2 covers 10 bases. Trimming took 3 bases from V and 5 from J; bases not matched to a gene: 7. In germline, CDR1 is DFQATT, CDR2 SNEGSKA (reference sequence). This CDR3 spans 14 amino acids. As DNA, the CDR3 is TGCAGTGCTAGTCGTAGCGGGGGGTCCGACGAGCAGTACTTC. It encodes CSASRSGGSDEQYF.

The chain couples TRBV30 to TRBJ2-5, with TRBD2 identical over 8 bases. The germline CDR1 and CDR2 sequences are GTSNPN and SVGIG (reference sequence). CDR3 length: 15 amino acids. The junction had 7 bases not matched to a gene; V was cut back by 0 bases and J by 4 bases. The CDR3 coding sequence is TGTGCCTGGAGTGTACGAGCGGGGGTCGGAGAGACCCAGTACTTC. Protein: CAWSVRAGVGETQYF.

The V gene is TRBV24-1, the J gene TRBJ2-1, with TRBD2 matching 12 bases. The CDR3 is 13 amino acids. The germline V gene has CDR1 KGHDR and CDR2 SFDVKD. The junction had 0 bases not matched to a gene; V was cut back by 7 bases and J by 6 bases. The CDR3 sequence is CATRLAGGNEQFF. In DNA form, the CDR3 reads TGTGCCACCAGACTAGCGGGGGGCAATGAGCAGTTCTTC.

V is TRBV14 and J is TRBJ2-4, with TRBD2 matching over 9 bases. This CDR3 contains 16 residues. Germline lookup yields CDR1 SGHDN and CDR2 FVKESK. The V gene end was trimmed by 1 base and the J gene end by 7 bases; junction bases not matched to a gene: 8. The CDR3 loop is CASSQALAGGRNIQYF. The CDR3 nucleotides read TGTGCCAGCAGCCAAGCGCTGGCGGGGGGGCGGAACATTCAGTACTTC.

The chain carries TRBV27 and TRBJ2-6; D is unclear. The ends were cut back, 7 bases at V and 0 bases at J, with 10 bases in the middle. CDR1 is MNHEY and CDR2 is SMNVEV in the germline V gene (reference sequence). The CDR3 is 15 residues long. CDR3 sequence (DNA): TGTGCCAGCACCCCATTGAGCTCTGGGGCCAACGTCCTGACTTTC. Translating it yields CASTPLSSGANVLTF.

This clone came up once. The chain combines TRBV2 with TRBJ2-1, with D perhaps matching TRBD2 (7 bases). From germline, CDR1 is SNHLY and CDR2 FYNNEI. CDR3 size: 13 residues. Trimming removed 7 bases at V and 8 bases at J, with 15 bases between. CDR3 sequence reads: CASNGGPSDEQFF. CDR3 DNA: TGTGCCAGCAACGGGGGGCCAAGCGATGAGCAGTTCTTC.

The chain employs TRBV19 and TRBJ2-6; TRBD2 aligns across 7 bases. V dropped 4 bases and J dropped 4; count of bases not matched to a gene: 4. The length of the CDR3 is 15 residues. Germline loops: CDR1 LNHDA, CDR2 SQIVND (reference sequence). The CDR3 DNA follows: TGTGCCAGTAGTACACAGCGGGGCGGGGCCAACGTCCTGACTTTC. It is translated as CASSTQRGGANVLTF. The entire variable domain, with the rest obtained from reference TRBV19 and TRBJ2-6, is as follows: DGGITQSPKYLFRKEGQNVTLSCEQNLNHDAMYWYRQDPGQGLRLIYYSQIVNDFQKGDIAEGYSVSREKKESFPLTVTSAQKNPTAFYLCASSTQRGGANVLTFGAGSRLTVL.

The genes are TRBV25-1 and TRBJ1-2; 8 positions match TRBD1. CDR3 length: 15 amino acids. V shed 4 bases and J 5 bases; nucleotides not matched to a gene: 9. CDR1 and CDR2 (germline): MGHDK, SYGVNS. For the CDR3, the DNA is TGTGCCAGCAGTGGACCCCTAGACAGGGGTTATGGCTACACCTTC. This translates into CASSGPLDRGYGYTF.

The CDR3 coding sequence is TGTGCCATCAGTGAGTTGGGGGGGCGCTCCTACAATGAGCAGTTCTTC. Protein: CAISELGGRSYNEQFF. The chain joins TRBV10-3 to TRBJ2-1, with a possible D match to TRBD2 (7 bases). Germline CDR1 ENHRY, CDR2 SYGVKD. V was trimmed by 1 base and J by 0 bases, leaving 10 bases between them. The CDR3 runs 16 residues.

This chain connects TRBV7-9 to TRBJ1-3, with TRBD1 matching over 9 bases. The junction had 22 bases not matched to a gene; V was cut back by 1 base and J by 15 bases. Germline values: CDR1 SEHNR, CDR2 FQNEAQ (reference sequence). CDR3 length equals 18 residues. The chain's CDR3 is CASSLVEFVGQGLLSAYF. Here the CDR3 DNA reads TGTGCCAGCAGCTTAGTAGAGTTTGTGGGACAGGGCCTCTTGTCTGCATATTTT.

The V and J genes are TRBV18 and TRBJ2-7; unclear D gene. V lost 2 bases and J lost 5, with 4 bases in between. The CDR3 contains 11 residues. CDR1 KGHSH and CDR2 LQKENI come from the germline V gene. Here the CDR3 DNA reads TGTGCCAGCTCACCAGACAACGAGCAGTACTTC. It encodes CASSPDNEQYF.

This chain joins TRBV14 and TRBJ2-3; 11 bases align to TRBD2. The CDR3 has 17 residues. CDR1 is SGHDN and CDR2 is FVKESK in the germline V gene. Trimming removed 4 bases from V and 6 bases from J; junction bases left unmatched: 12. This CDR3 is CASSPPSGLAGTDTQYF. The DNA of the CDR3 is TGTGCCAGCAGCCCACCCTCAGGACTAGCGGGTACGGATACGCAGTATTTT.

J is TRBJ2-3 and V is TRBV30; 7 nucleotides match TRBD1. This CDR3 spans 16 amino acids. With V trimmed by 0 bases and J by 4 bases, 10 bases remained unmatched. The germline CDR1 and CDR2 sequences are GTSNPN and SVGIG (reference sequence). The CDR3 reads CAWSVIGGETPDTQYF. The CDR3 coding sequence is TGTGCCTGGAGTGTAATAGGGGGCGAGACTCCAGATACGCAGTATTTT. The whole variable domain, filled in from reference TRBV30 and TRBJ2-3, reads SQTIHQWPATLVQPVGSPLSLECTVEGTSNPNLYWYRQAAGRGLQLLFYSVGIGQISSEVPQNLSASRPQDRQFILSSKKLLLSDSGFYLCAWSVIGGETPDTQYFGPGTRLTVL.

The chain employs TRBV29-1 and TRBJ2-1; 12 bases are a match to TRBD1. Germline V gene sequence: CDR1 SQVTM, CDR2 ANQGSEA. CDR3 length: 16 amino acids. V lost 0 bases and J lost 7; bases outside the gene matches: 7. CDR3 sequence reads: CSVEDPWGQGANEQFF. CDR3 DNA sequence: TGCAGCGTTGAAGATCCCTGGGGACAGGGGGCAAATGAGCAGTTCTTC.

J is TRBJ2-3 and V is TRBV5-1; 7 bases are a match to TRBD2. After removal of 2 bases from V and 3 bases from J, the junction contained 3 bases not matched to a gene. The CDR3 sequence is 14 residues long. CDR1 SGHRS and CDR2 YFSETQ come from the germline V gene. CDR3 in amino acids: CASSFLADTDTQYF. CDR3 sequence (DNA): TGCGCCAGCAGCTTCCTAGCGGATACAGATACGCAGTATTTT.

CDR3 in amino acids: CASSSTTGYGYTF. Written as DNA, the CDR3 is TGTGCCAGCAGCTCTACGACAGGATATGGCTACACCTTC. V gene TRBV7-2 combines with J gene TRBJ1-2, with a possible D match to TRBD1 (6 bases). This CDR3 spans 13 amino acids. With 4 bases removed from V and 5 bases from J, the gap between germline ends came to 11 bases. Germline V gene lookup returns CDR1 SGHTA and CDR2 FQGNSA.

The CDR3 sequence is CASSMPGVLEQYF. The CDR3 nucleotides are TGTGCCAGCAGTATGCCCGGGGTCCTCGAGCAGTACTTC. The chain couples TRBV7-2 to TRBJ2-7; D possibly corresponds to TRBD2 (5 bases). Germline V gene data show CDR1 as SGHTA and CDR2 as FQGNSA. The V end lost 6 bases, the J end lost 6 bases, and 15 bases lay between the germline ends. This CDR3 region has 13 residues.

The CDR3 loop is CASSSDKYTGELFF. As DNA, the CDR3 is TGTGCCAGCAGCTCCGACAAGTACACCGGGGAGCTGTTTTTT. The rearrangement joins TRBV7-9 to TRBJ2-2; D gene uncertain. The CDR3 extends over 14 amino acids. CDR1 is SEHNR and CDR2 is FQNEAQ in the germline V gene (reference sequence). The germline V and J ends were trimmed by 4 bases and 3 bases, with 9 bases remaining between them.

The chain employs TRBV6-5 and TRBJ2-1; 8 bases are a match to TRBD1. The length of the CDR3 is 13 residues. J gave up 8 bases and V 7 bases, and 7 bases lay outside the gene matches. The germline V gene has CDR1 MNHEY and CDR2 SVGAGI. CDR3 residues: CASNTRGQDEQFF. The CDR3 DNA reads as TGTGCCAGCAACACCAGGGGGCAGGATGAGCAGTTCTTC.